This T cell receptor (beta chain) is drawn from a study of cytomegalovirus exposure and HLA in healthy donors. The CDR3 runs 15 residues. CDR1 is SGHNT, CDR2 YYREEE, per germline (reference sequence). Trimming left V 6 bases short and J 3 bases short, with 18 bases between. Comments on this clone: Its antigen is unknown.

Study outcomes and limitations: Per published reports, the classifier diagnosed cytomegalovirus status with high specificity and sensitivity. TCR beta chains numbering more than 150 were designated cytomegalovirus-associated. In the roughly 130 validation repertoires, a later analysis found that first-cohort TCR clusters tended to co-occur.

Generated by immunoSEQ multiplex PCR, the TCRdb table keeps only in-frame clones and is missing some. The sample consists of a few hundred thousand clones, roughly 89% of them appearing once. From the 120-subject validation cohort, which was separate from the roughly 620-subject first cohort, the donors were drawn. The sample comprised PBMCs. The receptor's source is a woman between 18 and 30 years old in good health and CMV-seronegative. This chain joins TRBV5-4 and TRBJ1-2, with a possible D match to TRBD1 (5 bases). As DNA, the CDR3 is TGTGCCAGCACGTCTTTGCAGGGCAGGTACTATGGCTACACCTTC. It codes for CASTSLQGRYYGYTF.